The 4 T cell receptor beta chains listed next were all sequenced from one sample in a study of blood T cell repertoires in COVID-19. Profiled with immunoSEQ multiplex PCR; TCRdb holds only in-frame clones, not every one. The table has some 97,000 clones, 90% seen once. The sample taken for sequencing was peripheral blood. These receptor sequences come from a man between 60 and 75 years old with acute or convalescent COVID-19.

The chain combines TRBV9 with TRBJ2-5; TRBD2 matches at 8 bases. There are 14 residues in the CDR3. Trimming took 0 bases from V and 3 from J; bases not matched to a gene: 1. Looked up from germline, CDR1 is SGDLS and CDR2 is YYNGEE. The CDR3 loop reads CASSVGLAKETQYF. The CDR3 DNA reads TGTGCCAGCAGCGTAGGACTAGCGAAAGAGACCCAGTACTTC.

This chain links TRBV5-5 with TRBJ1-1, with D maybe TRBD1 (5 bases). The CDR3 loop spans 16 amino acids. Germline CDR1 reads SGHKS; CDR2 reads YYEKEE (reference sequence). Trimming cost V 3 bases and J 0 bases, with 15 bases left between them. For the CDR3, the DNA is TGTGCCAGCAGCTCGCCAGGGAAGATTTTGAACACTGAAGCTTTCTTT. It yields the protein CASSSPGKILNTEAFF.

This chain links TRBV27 with TRBJ1-2; D uncertain. Germline CDR1 reads MNHEY; CDR2 reads SMNVEV (reference sequence). The V end was cut by 3 bases, the J end by 3 bases, with 11 bases between. The CDR3 totals 14 residues. CDR3 coding DNA: TGTGCCAGCAGTTTTAAACAGACGGACTATGGCTACACCTTC. Its translation: CASSFKQTDYGYTF.

This chain links TRBV25-1 with TRBJ1-2; tentatively, D is TRBD1 (5 bases). Germline values: CDR1 MGHDK, CDR2 SYGVNS. The CDR3 has 13 amino acids. The germline V and J ends were trimmed by 6 bases and 4 bases, with 12 bases remaining between them. Here the CDR3 reads CASSQGSRYGYTF. In DNA, the CDR3 is TGTGCCAGCAGCCAGGGTAGTCGCTATGGCTACACCTTC.